Below, 10 T cell receptor beta chains from the same sample are listed, as sequenced in a study of shared clonotypes between healthy human individuals. Libraries were prepared by immunoSEQ multiplex PCR; TCRdb keeps only in-frame clonotypes and omits some of them. The sample records approximately 2.5 million clones, over 85% being singletons. Sequencing used naive CD4+ T cells sorted from blood. The subset was: CD45RA+ positively selected. These receptors were taken from a man in his late teens or twenties in good health.

The rearrangement links TRBV4-3 to TRBJ1-4; 10 bases line up with TRBD1. The J segment lost 8 bases and the V segment lost 6 bases, leaving 9 bases of the junction unmatched. Germline V gives CDR1 LGHNA, CDR2 YSLEER. The CDR3 extends over 15 amino acids. In nucleotides, the CDR3 is TGCGCCAGCAGACCAAGGGGACAGGGGAACGAAAAACTGTTTTTT. It yields the protein CASRPRGQGNEKLFF.

There are a few counts of this clone. The chain employs TRBV10-1 and TRBJ2-4, with D unresolved. Germline loops: CDR1 WNHNN, CDR2 SYGVQD (reference sequence). The CDR3 is made up of 14 amino acids. With 4 bases removed from V and 6 bases from J, the gap between germline ends came to 13 bases. CDR3 residues: CASSGSRGGNIQYF. The CDR3 DNA reads TGCGCCAGCAGTGGGAGCCGAGGTGGAAACATTCAGTACTTC.

The chain recombines TRBV30 with TRBJ2-5; D uncertain. The CDR3 is 13 residues long. Germline CDR1 and CDR2: GTSNPN and SVGIG (reference sequence). Trimming stripped 2 bases from V and 5 bases from J, with 12 bases between. The CDR3 nucleotides read TGTGCCTGGAGTAGTCCAACGAGGGAGACCCAGTACTTC. It codes for CAWSSPTRETQYF.

The chain uses TRBV18 and TRBJ2-6, with D unclear. Trimming pared 3 bases from V and 1 base from J, leaving 19 bases between. This CDR3 is 19 amino acids long. Germline V gives CDR1 KGHSH, CDR2 LQKENI. The DNA for the CDR3 is TGTGCCAGCTCACCCTCCACCGGGTCCGGCGGATCTGGGGCCAACGTCCTGACTTTC. Translation gives CASSPSTGSGGSGANVLTF.

V and J are TRBV7-9 and TRBJ2-1, with TRBD2 identical over 9 bases. This CDR3 has 18 amino acids. From germline, CDR1 is SEHNR and CDR2 FQNEAQ (reference sequence). Germline trimming cut 0 bases from V and 2 bases from J; bases unmatched to any gene: 8. CDR3 region: CASSLAGGRARTYNEQFF. For the CDR3, the DNA is TGTGCCAGCAGCTTAGCCGGCGGGAGGGCCCGAACCTACAATGAGCAGTTCTTC. Full variable domain (outside the CDR3, taken from reference TRBV7-9 and TRBJ2-1): DTGVSQNPRHKITKRGQNVTFRCDPISEHNRLYWYRQTLGQGPEFLTYFQNEAQLEKSRLLSDRFSAERPKGSFSTLEIQRTEQGDSAMYLCASSLAGGRARTYNEQFFGPGTRLTVL.

Of note for this clone: Other nucleotide sequences in the sample specify the same CDR3. The chain links TRBV5-1 to TRBJ1-1; D is ambiguous. Germline CDR1 and CDR2: SGHRS and YFSETQ. The V end lost 2 bases, the J end lost 2 bases, and 10 bases lay between the germline ends. The CDR3 length is 14 residues. CDR3 sequence reads: CASSLGRGNTEAFF. Written as DNA, the CDR3 is TGCGCCAGCAGCTTAGGTAGAGGTAACACTGAAGCTTTCTTT.

The rearrangement uses TRBV7-9 and TRBJ1-6, with D possibly TRBD1 on 5 matching bases. V shed 8 bases and J shed 2 bases, with 19 bases lying between them. Germline CDR1 is SEHNR and CDR2 is FQNEAQ (reference sequence). CDR3 length: 17 amino acids. The CDR3 bases are TGTGCCAGCGGGAGTCCCGGGGGAGCTCCCTATAATTCACCCCTCCACTTT. This sequence encodes CASGSPGGAPYNSPLHF.

This clone was seen just once. In the same sample, other DNA sequences code for this CDR3. The rearrangement joins TRBV6-6 to TRBJ2-7; 8 positions agree with TRBD1. Unmatched junction bases numbered 3, after V lost 5 bases and J lost 0 bases. The CDR3 length is 14 residues. Germline V gene lookup returns CDR1 MNHNY and CDR2 SVGAGI (reference sequence). The CDR3 DNA is TGTGCCAGCAGTCGGACAGGGAGCTCCTACGAGCAGTACTTC. As protein: CASSRTGSSYEQYF.

This clone was picked up one time. Other DNA sequences from this sample encode an identical CDR3 as well. The chain carries TRBV7-2 and TRBJ2-6; no reliable D call. CDR3 size: 14 residues. The germline gives CDR1 SGHTA, CDR2 FQGNSA. Trimming cost V 1 base and J 3 bases, with 4 bases left between them. The CDR3: CASSLDSGANVLTF. CDR3 nucleotide sequence: TGTGCCAGCAGCTTAGATAGTGGGGCCAACGTCCTGACTTTC.

This clone has just one count. The chain uses TRBV18 and TRBJ1-2; D may be TRBD1 (5 bases). Deletions cut 2 bases from V and 8 bases from J, with 21 bases between. The V gene's germline CDR1 is KGHSH and CDR2 LQKENI. There are 16 residues in the CDR3. The CDR3 sequence: CASSPTQDTRAMGYTF. The CDR3 DNA follows: TGTGCCAGCTCACCAACCCAGGATACCAGGGCTATGGGCTACACCTTC.